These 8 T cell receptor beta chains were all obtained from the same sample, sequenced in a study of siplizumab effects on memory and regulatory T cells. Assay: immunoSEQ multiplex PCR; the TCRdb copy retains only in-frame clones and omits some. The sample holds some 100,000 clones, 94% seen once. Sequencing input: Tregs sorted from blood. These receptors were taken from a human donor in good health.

CDR3 nucleotide sequence: TGTGCCAGCACTGGAGCCCGGAGCAGGGAGGTTTCAACTAATGAAAAACTGTTTTTT. This translates into CASTGARSREVSTNEKLFF. The chain couples TRBV2 to TRBJ1-4, with D perhaps matching TRBD1 (5 bases). The length of the CDR3 is 19 residues. Germline-derived CDR1 and CDR2 are SNHLY and FYNNEI. V lost 7 bases and J lost 0, with 24 bases in between.

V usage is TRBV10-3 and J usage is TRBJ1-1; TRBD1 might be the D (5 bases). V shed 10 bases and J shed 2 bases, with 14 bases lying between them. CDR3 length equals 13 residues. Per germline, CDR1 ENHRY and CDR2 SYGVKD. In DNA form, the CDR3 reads TGTGCCACGGGCGCCAGGGCTAACACTGAAGCTTTCTTT. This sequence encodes CATGARANTEAFF.

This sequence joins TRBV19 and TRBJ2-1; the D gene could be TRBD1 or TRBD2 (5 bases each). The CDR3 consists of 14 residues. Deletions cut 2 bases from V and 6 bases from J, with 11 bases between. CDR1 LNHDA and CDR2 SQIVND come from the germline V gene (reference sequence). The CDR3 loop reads CASSINAGSNEQFF. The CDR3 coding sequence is TGTGCCAGTAGTATAAATGCAGGGAGCAATGAGCAGTTCTTC.

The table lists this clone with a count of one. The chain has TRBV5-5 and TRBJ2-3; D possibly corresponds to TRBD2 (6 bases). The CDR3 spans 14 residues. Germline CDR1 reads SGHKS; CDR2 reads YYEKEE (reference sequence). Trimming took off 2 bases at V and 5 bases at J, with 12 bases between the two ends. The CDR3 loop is CASSFGWEEDTQYF. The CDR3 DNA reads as TGTGCCAGCAGCTTTGGGTGGGAGGAAGATACGCAGTATTTT. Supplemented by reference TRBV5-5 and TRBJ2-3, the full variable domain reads DAGVTQSPTHLIKTRGQQVTLRCSPISGHKSVSWYQQVLGQGPQFIFQYYEKEERGRGNFPDRFSARQFPNYSSELNVNALLLGDSALYLCASSFGWEEDTQYFGPGTRLTVL.

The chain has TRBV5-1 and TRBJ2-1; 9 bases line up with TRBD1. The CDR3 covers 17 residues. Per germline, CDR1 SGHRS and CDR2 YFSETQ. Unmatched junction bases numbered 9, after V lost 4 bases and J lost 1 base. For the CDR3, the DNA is TGCGCCAGCAGCCCTCGGGGACAGGGATTATCCTACAATGAGCAGTTCTTC. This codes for CASSPRGQGLSYNEQFF.

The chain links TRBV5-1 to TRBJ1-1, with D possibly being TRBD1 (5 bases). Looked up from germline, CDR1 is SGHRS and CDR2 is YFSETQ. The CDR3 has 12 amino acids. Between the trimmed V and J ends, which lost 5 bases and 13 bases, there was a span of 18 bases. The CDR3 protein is CASRGDPSSSFF. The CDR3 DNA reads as TGCGCCAGCAGAGGGGACCCTTCTTCGAGTTTCTTT.

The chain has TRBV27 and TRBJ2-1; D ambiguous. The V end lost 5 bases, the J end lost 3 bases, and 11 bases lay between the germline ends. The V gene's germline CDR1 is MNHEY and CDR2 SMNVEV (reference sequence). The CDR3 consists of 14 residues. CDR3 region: CASSPTLGYNEQFF. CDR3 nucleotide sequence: TGTGCCAGCAGTCCAACCCTGGGCTACAATGAGCAGTTCTTC.

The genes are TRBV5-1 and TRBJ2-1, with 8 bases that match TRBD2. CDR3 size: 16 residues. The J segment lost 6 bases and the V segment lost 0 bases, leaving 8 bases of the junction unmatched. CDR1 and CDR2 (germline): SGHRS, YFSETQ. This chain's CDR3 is CASSLVPSGSGNEQFF. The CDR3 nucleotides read TGCGCCAGCAGCTTGGTTCCCAGCGGGAGTGGCAATGAGCAGTTCTTC.